Listed below are T cell receptor beta chains from one sample, sequenced in a study of blood T cell repertoires in COVID-19. Method: immunoSEQ multiplex PCR; TCRdb's copy keeps in-frame clones and lacks some. In the table there are roughly 150,000 clones, approximately 95% of which are singletons. Material: peripheral blood. The source of these receptors is an older woman with COVID-19, enrolled during active disease. The CDR3 runs from the conserved cysteine through the conserved F or W. The D gene is left open where the match is weak. Only part of the rows carry a size: once, few, many, or a class if the clone is expanded.

d_call,j_call,v_call,clone_size,cdr3_aa,cdr3_nt
TRBD2,TRBJ2-7,TRBV7-3,-,CASSTSGGYEQYF,TGTGCCAGCAGCACATCGGGGGGCTACGAGCAGTACTTC
TRBD2,TRBJ2-7,TRBV9,-,CASSLSGGPNEQYF,TGTGCCAGCAGCCTTAGCGGGGGGCCCAACGAGCAGTACTTC
TRBD2,TRBJ2-3,TRBV4-2,-,CASSQDLWRGGRGTDTQYF,TGTGCCAGCAGCCAAGATCTCTGGCGGGGGGGCCGCGGCACAGATACGCAGTATTTT
-,TRBJ1-2,TRBV7-2,once,CASSLATGGNYGYTF,TGTGCCAGCAGCTTAGCCACGGGGGGTAACTATGGCTACACCTTC
TRBD1,TRBJ1-2,TRBV6-2/TRBV6-3,-,CASSDRGPTSYGYTF,TGTGCCAGCAGCGACAGGGGGCCGACCTCCTATGGCTACACCTTC
-,TRBJ2-5,TRBV6-6,few,CASSSPNAGQQETQYF,TGTGCCAGCAGTTCCCCTAACGCCGGACAGCAAGAGACCCAGTACTTC
-,TRBJ1-5,TRBV19,-,CASSSDRRSNQPQHF,TGTGCCAGTAGTAGTGACAGGCGGAGCAATCAGCCCCAGCATTTT
-,TRBJ1-4,TRBV3-1/TRBV3-2,-,CASSQRGFGEKLFF,TGTGCCAGCAGCCAACGGGGGTTCGGAGAAAAACTGTTTTTT
-,TRBJ2-2,TRBV27,few,CASKAGRNTGELFF,TGTGCCAGCAAGGCGGGGCGGAACACCGGGGAGCTGTTTTTT
-,TRBJ1-5,TRBV18,-,CASSSGGFNQPQHF,TGTGCCAGCTCATCGGGGGGTTTCAATCAGCCCCAGCATTTT
-,TRBJ1-2,TRBV15,-,CATSPGEGYGYTF,TGTGCCACCAGCCCGGGGGAGGGCTATGGCTACACCTTC
-,TRBJ2-7,TRBV11-2,-,CASSLGTVPSYEQYF,TGTGCCAGCAGCTTAGGTACTGTACCCTCGTACGAGCAGTACTTC
-,TRBJ1-1,TRBV7-2,-,CASRFPRTHLGDTEAFF,TGTGCCAGCAGGTTTCCCCGGACACATCTCGGAGATACTGAAGCTTTCTTT
-,TRBJ2-1,TRBV29-1,-,CSVEDRGTYNEQFF,TGCAGCGTTGAAGATCGGGGAACCTACAATGAGCAGTTCTTC
TRBD2,TRBJ2-2,TRBV5-4,-,CASSLAGGKNTGELFF,TGTGCCAGCAGCTTGGCCGGGGGGAAGAACACCGGGGAGCTGTTTTTT
TRBD2,TRBJ2-1,TRBV7-9,-,CASSFSLAGTFF,TGTGCCAGCAGCTTTAGTCTAGCGGGGACTTTCTTC
-,TRBJ2-1,TRBV6-5,-,CASSFGRLGEQFF,TGTGCCAGCAGTTTCGGTCGCCTCGGTGAGCAGTTCTTC
-,TRBJ2-7,TRBV29-1,-,CSAETISYEQYF,TGCAGCGCTGAGACAATCTCCTACGAGCAGTACTTC
TRBD1,TRBJ2-7,TRBV7-9,-,CAGVTTGDNEQYF,TGTGCCGGTGTTACCACAGGGGACAACGAGCAGTACTTC
-,TRBJ2-5,TRBV7-2,-,CASSLATSGLIQETQYF,TGTGCCAGCAGCTTAGCGACCAGCGGGTTGATCCAAGAGACCCAGTACTTC
-,TRBJ2-1,TRBV4-1,-,CASSQGPISGNEQFF,TGCGCCAGCAGCCAAGGCCCTATAAGTGGCAATGAGCAGTTCTTC